This passage covers 27 T cell receptor beta chains from one sample sequenced in a study of control samples from healthy donors and cancer patients. TCRdb's copy holds only in-frame clones and misses some; the assay was immunoSEQ multiplex PCR. The sample yields 150,000 to 200,000 clones, just over 90% seen once. The sample consisted of blood. These receptors were obtained from a man aged 25-45 years in good health.

The chain has TRBV19 and TRBJ1-5, with D perhaps matching TRBD1 (5 bases). Trimming pared 6 bases from V and 6 bases from J, leaving 9 bases between. The CDR3 length is 12 residues. The V gene's germline CDR1 is LNHDA and CDR2 SQIVND (reference sequence). This chain's CDR3 is CASRQGPQPQHF. DNA of the CDR3: TGTGCCAGTAGGCAGGGCCCTCAGCCCCAGCATTTT.

The chain employs TRBV6-2 or TRBV6-3 and TRBJ1-2, with D perhaps matching TRBD1 (5 bases). The CDR3 has 14 residues. V lost 0 bases and J 7 bases, leaving 12 bases between the germline ends. The germline V gene encodes CDR1 MNHEY and CDR2 SVGEGT. The CDR3 spells CASSYSSGRIGYTF. CDR3 nucleotides: TGTGCCAGCAGTTACTCGTCAGGGAGAATTGGCTACACCTTC.

This clone was picked up a small number of times. This chain links TRBV7-8 with TRBJ1-5; D is perhaps TRBD1 (5 bases). In germline, CDR1 is SGHVS, CDR2 FQNEAQ. The CDR3 is 14 residues long. V shed 1 base and J shed 6 bases, with 10 bases lying between them. The CDR3 nucleotides read TGTGCCAGCAGCTTAGAAGAGGGGCCTCAGCCCCAGCATTTT. The encoded protein is CASSLEEGPQPQHF. Supplemented by reference TRBV7-8 and TRBJ1-5, the full variable domain reads GAGVSQSPRYKVAKRGQDVALRCDPISGHVSLFWYQQALGQGPEFLTYFQNEAQLDKSGLPSDRFFAERPEGSVSTLKIQRTQQEDSAVYLCASSLEEGPQPQHFGDGTRLSIL.

The chain couples TRBV5-6 to TRBJ2-6; possibly TRBD1 for D (5 bases). The CDR3 sequence is 15 residues long. Trimming took off 3 bases at V and 0 bases at J, with 7 bases between the two ends. Germline V gives CDR1 SGHDT, CDR2 YYEEEE. CDR3 residues: CASSSTGSGANVLTF. The CDR3 bases are TGTGCCAGCAGCTCTACAGGCTCTGGGGCCAACGTCCTGACTTTC.

This sequence joins TRBV27 and TRBJ2-7, with 7 bases fitting TRBD1. J lost 3 bases, V lost 6 bases, and 8 bases had no gene match. Germline lookup yields CDR1 MNHEY and CDR2 SMNVEV (reference sequence). The CDR3 contains 14 residues. The CDR3: CASRHTGTDYEQYF. The CDR3 coding sequence is TGTGCCAGCAGGCATACGGGGACAGACTACGAGCAGTACTTC.

This chain joins TRBV5-8 and TRBJ2-5; perhaps D is TRBD1 or TRBD2 (6 bases each). The CDR3 spans 15 residues. The germline gives CDR1 SGHTS, CDR2 YDEGEE. Deletions cut 2 bases from V and 5 bases from J, with 16 bases between. The CDR3 spells CASSLLSRGLETQYF. As DNA, the CDR3 is TGTGCCAGCAGCTTACTGAGCCGGGGGCTGGAGACCCAGTACTTC.

The J gene is TRBJ2-7, the V gene TRBV12-5, with 10 bases fitting TRBD1. The V segment lost 5 bases and the J segment 3 bases; nucleotides outside the gene matches: 4. The CDR3 is 14 amino acids. Per the germline V gene, CDR1 is LGHNT and CDR2 is FRNRAP. DNA of the CDR3: TGTGCTAGTGGTCCCCGGACAGGGGGCTACGAGCAGTACTTC. Amino acid sequence: CASGPRTGGYEQYF.

The chain carries TRBV6-5 and TRBJ2-7; 7 bases align to TRBD2. CDR3 size: 15 residues. After removal of 0 bases from V and 5 bases from J, the junction contained 7 bases not matched to a gene. Germline-derived CDR1 and CDR2 are MNHEY and SVGAGI. In nucleotides, the CDR3 is TGTGCCAGCAGTTACTCAGGCGGGAGAAGGCACGAGCAGTACTTC. Its protein product is CASSYSGGRRHEQYF.

This CDR3 reads CASSPRTGSWEKLFF. The CDR3 DNA follows: TGTGCCAGCAGTCCCCGGACAGGGTCATGGGAAAAACTGTTTTTT. V is TRBV27 and J is TRBJ1-4, with 8 bases that match TRBD1. The germline CDR1 and CDR2 sequences are MNHEY and SMNVEV (reference sequence). J lost 8 bases, V lost 5 bases, and 10 bases had no gene match. The CDR3 sequence is 15 residues long.

V is TRBV4-3 and J is TRBJ1-5; D gene unclear. The germline CDR1 and CDR2 sequences are LGHNA and YSLEER. The CDR3 loop spans 13 amino acids. Trimming took 4 bases from V and 10 from J, leaving 14 bases between them. CDR3 in amino acids: CASSRTRVEPQHF. CDR3 in DNA: TGCGCCAGCAGCCGGACGCGGGTAGAACCCCAGCATTTT.

This rearrangement joins TRBV5-1 to TRBJ2-3; tentative D call: TRBD1 (6 bases). Germline CDR1 reads SGHRS; CDR2 reads YFSETQ. The CDR3 loop spans 17 amino acids. Trimming pared 5 bases from V and 2 bases from J, leaving 21 bases between. The DNA of the CDR3 is TGCGCCAGCAGAGGGGGAACGAGGAGAGAGCACACAGATACGCAGTATTTT. It encodes CASRGGTRREHTDTQYF. The variable domain in full, with the rest retrieved from reference TRBV5-1 and TRBJ2-3, is KAGVTQTPRYLIKTRGQQVTLSCSPISGHRSVSWYQQTPGQGLQFLFEYFSETQRNKGNFPGRFSGRQFSNSRSEMNVSTLELGDSALYLCASRGGTRREHTDTQYFGPGTRLTVL.

For the CDR3, the DNA is TGTGCCTGGAGTGTAACCACCGATAATTCACCCCTCCACTTT. Residues: CAWSVTTDNSPLHF. V and J are TRBV30 and TRBJ1-6, with D uncertain. The ends were cut back, 0 bases at V and 5 bases at J, with 8 bases in the middle. The germline CDR1 and CDR2 sequences are GTSNPN and SVGIG (reference sequence). This CDR3 spans 14 amino acids.

The V gene is TRBV4-1, the J gene TRBJ1-1; D unresolved. V dropped 0 bases and J dropped 2 bases, with 13 bases sitting between them. The CDR3 covers 16 residues. Germline V CDR1 and CDR2: MGHRA, YSYEKL. The CDR3 DNA reads TGCGCCAGCAGCCAAGACAGGTATGGTCAAAACACTGAAGCTTTCTTT. This gives the protein CASSQDRYGQNTEAFF.

The chain uses TRBV7-9 and TRBJ1-1; D not certain. The CDR3 has 13 amino acids. Germline values: CDR1 SEHNR, CDR2 FQNEAQ (reference sequence). The V end was cut by 7 bases, the J end by 8 bases, with 17 bases between. The CDR3 sequence: CASINLFGEEAFF. Written as DNA, the CDR3 is TGTGCCAGCATCAACCTATTCGGGGAAGAAGCTTTCTTT.

CDR3 coding DNA: TGTGCCAGCAGCACCGGTGGGGGGTACACTGAAGCTTTCTTT. Translating gives CASSTGGGYTEAFF. The V call is TRBV5-4, the J call TRBJ1-1, with D perhaps TRBD1 (5 bases). The V gene lost 4 bases and the J gene lost 3 bases, with 13 bases spanning the gap. The length of the CDR3 is 14 residues. Per germline, CDR1 SGHNT and CDR2 YYREEE (reference sequence). Full variable domain (missing parts from reference TRBV5-4 and TRBJ1-1): ETGVTQSPTHLIKTRGQQVTLRCSSQSGHNTVSWYQQALGQGPQFIFQYYREEENGRGNFPPRFSGLQFPNYSSELNVNALELDDSALYLCASSTGGGYTEAFFGQGTRLTVV.

The V call is TRBV6-6, the J call TRBJ1-5, with unresolved D. This CDR3 comprises 15 residues. The V and J ends lost 0 bases and 3 bases respectively, with 9 bases between them. In germline, CDR1 is MNHNY, CDR2 SVGAGI (reference sequence). CDR3 bases: TGTGCCAGCAGTTACTCTCGGCAGCCCAATCAGCCCCAGCATTTT. Amino acids: CASSYSRQPNQPQHF.

The V and J genes are TRBV7-3 and TRBJ2-1, with D unresolved. Germline-derived CDR1 and CDR2 are SGHTA and FQGTGA. The CDR3 extends over 15 amino acids. Trimming shortened V by 5 bases and J by 0 bases, and 11 bases separated the two germline ends. The CDR3 is CASSPGGTSYNEQFF. The CDR3 coding sequence is TGTGCCAGCAGCCCGGGCGGTACCTCCTACAATGAGCAGTTCTTC.

This sequence joins TRBV10-2 and TRBJ1-2; no definite D call. Germline CDR1 WSHSY, CDR2 SAAADI. The CDR3 contains 17 residues. V lost 7 bases and J 4 bases, leaving 25 bases between the germline ends. In nucleotides, the CDR3 is TGCGCCAGCACAGGAAGCCCTACAATCCAACACCTCTATGGCTACACCTTC. It encodes CASTGSPTIQHLYGYTF.

The rearrangement joins TRBV19 to TRBJ2-7; D is unresolved. The germline V gene encodes CDR1 LNHDA and CDR2 SQIVND (reference sequence). Trimming took off 8 bases at V and 0 bases at J, with 8 bases between the two ends. The CDR3 covers 12 residues. CDR3: CASGTDSYEQYF. DNA of the CDR3: TGTGCCAGTGGCACAGACTCCTACGAGCAGTACTTC.

The chain employs TRBV2 and TRBJ2-1, with 8 bases that match TRBD2. The CDR3 is made up of 12 amino acids. J was trimmed by 7 bases and V by 8 bases; bases with no gene match: 4. The V gene's germline CDR1 is SNHLY and CDR2 FYNNEI. The CDR3 protein is CASSSGGNEQFF. In DNA form, the CDR3 reads TGTGCCAGCTCCAGCGGGGGTAATGAGCAGTTCTTC.

The rearrangement uses TRBV12-3 or TRBV12-4 and TRBJ1-4; D remains unclear. Trimming took off 3 bases at V and 15 bases at J, with 14 bases between the two ends. This CDR3 spans 12 amino acids. The CDR3 region is CASSLLRAEVFF. The CDR3, as DNA: TGTGCCAGCAGTTTGCTCCGGGCCGAGGTGTTTTTT.

The V gene is TRBV4-1, the J gene TRBJ1-4, with TRBD1 matching over 8 bases. Germline CDR1 reads MGHRA; CDR2 reads YSYEKL. CDR3 length equals 16 residues. V lost 3 bases to trimming and J lost 8 bases; unmatched junction nucleotides: 11. The CDR3 nucleotides read TGCGCCAGCAGCCAGAACGACAGGGGAGTGGAAGAAAAACTGTTTTTT. This codes for CASSQNDRGVEEKLFF.

The CDR3: CASSLVEIPNEQFF. The CDR3 DNA sequence: TGTGCCAGCAGCTTGGTCGAGATACCAAATGAGCAGTTCTTC. V usage is TRBV5-4 and J usage is TRBJ2-1; D gene ambiguous. This CDR3 is 14 amino acids long. Germline CDR1 reads SGHNT; CDR2 reads YYREEE (reference sequence). Trimming removed 0 bases from V and 7 bases from J, with 11 bases in between. The entire variable domain, with the rest obtained from reference TRBV5-4 and TRBJ2-1, is as follows: ETGVTQSPTHLIKTRGQQVTLRCSSQSGHNTVSWYQQALGQGPQFIFQYYREEENGRGNFPPRFSGLQFPNYSSELNVNALELDDSALYLCASSLVEIPNEQFFGPGTRLTVL.

The chain has TRBV30 and TRBJ1-5, with D possibly TRBD1 on 5 matching bases. Between the trimmed V and J ends, which lost 0 bases and 1 base, there was a span of 10 bases. This CDR3 is built from 15 residues. Germline CDR1 reads GTSNPN; CDR2 reads SVGIG (reference sequence). The CDR3: CAWSVTGRSNQPQHF. Here the CDR3 DNA reads TGTGCCTGGAGTGTAACGGGACGAAGCAATCAGCCCCAGCATTTT.

The chain has TRBV5-4 and TRBJ1-2; D uncertain. Germline V lookup: CDR1 SGHNT, CDR2 YYREEE (reference sequence). Trimming removed 3 bases from V and 0 bases from J, with 9 bases in between. This CDR3 has 14 amino acids. The chain's CDR3 is CASSYDTANYGYTF. The CDR3 DNA is TGTGCCAGCAGCTACGATACTGCTAACTATGGCTACACCTTC. Drawing the rest from reference TRBV5-4 and TRBJ1-2, the complete variable domain is ETGVTQSPTHLIKTRGQQVTLRCSSQSGHNTVSWYQQALGQGPQFIFQYYREEENGRGNFPPRFSGLQFPNYSSELNVNALELDDSALYLCASSYDTANYGYTFGSGTRLTVV.

About this clone itself: The sample carries other DNA sequences with the same CDR3. The chain has TRBV11-3 and TRBJ2-3, with 7 bases matching TRBD1. This CDR3 is 15 amino acids long. V lost 2 bases to trimming and J lost 6 bases; unmatched junction nucleotides: 8. CDR1 SGHNT and CDR2 YENEEA come from the germline V gene. This CDR3 reads CASSLSGTGADTQYF. The CDR3 coding sequence is TGTGCCAGCAGCTTAAGCGGTACAGGGGCTGATACGCAGTATTTT. Combining the CDR3 with reference TRBV11-3 and TRBJ2-3 gives the whole variable domain EAGVVQSPRYKIIEKKQPVAFWCNPISGHNTLYWYLQNLGQGPELLIRYENEEAVDDSQLPKDRFSAERLKGVDSTLKIQPAELGDSAVYLCASSLSGTGADTQYFGPGTRLTVL.

The chain links TRBV7-9 to TRBJ1-2; D is uncertain. Germline V gene lookup returns CDR1 SEHNR and CDR2 FQNEAQ (reference sequence). The CDR3 has 14 residues. V dropped 1 base and J dropped 2 bases, with 8 bases sitting between them. CDR3 nucleotides: TGTGCCAGCAGCTTAGGCGCGGGAAACTATGGCTACACCTTC. This translates into CASSLGAGNYGYTF.